This T cell receptor (beta chain) emerged from a study of T cell responses to AZD1222 COVID-19 vaccine. Broader study findings: Among those given AZD1222, only five or six were seropositive at baseline. There were vaccine-associated CD4 TCRs across spike, dominant at 160-218 and 743-854. Donors were mostly white British, more females; clonal diversity possibly underestimated.

Measured with immunoSEQ multiplex PCR; TCRdb has only the in-frame clones, and not every one. The repertoire includes approximately 200,000 clones, approximately 94% of them detected once, and about 9.3% sits in the top ten. A remark on this clone: The antigen remains unidentified.

Germline lookup yields CDR1 DFQATT and CDR2 SNEGSKA (reference sequence). This CDR3 is 15 amino acids long. Trimming left V 3 bases short and J 1 base short, with 15 bases between. The source material was peripheral blood, sampled on day 0 of AZD1222 vaccination. The V call is TRBV20-1, the J call TRBJ2-5, with D possibly matching TRBD2 (5 bases). The TCR comes from an adult in good health. The CDR3 loop reads CSASVARSIQETQYF. The CDR3 DNA follows: TGCAGTGCTAGTGTAGCGAGAAGCATCCAAGAGACCCAGTACTTC.